This entry lists 28 T cell receptor beta chains sequenced from one sample in a study of blood T cell repertoires in COVID-19 (dated by TCRdb to 2018 to 2020). The library was prepared using the immunoSEQ multiplex PCR assay. Drawn from immuneACCESS, this table holds only the in-frame rearrangements with V and J called that TCRdb kept. Clones are partly lost; checked studies trace under half to an unresolved V gene and leave the rest unexplained. This sample lists about 120,000 clones; about 79% were detected once. 37% of the sample is taken by the ten largest. The material sequenced was peripheral blood. The receptors originated from a man between 35 and 55 years old with active or convalescent COVID-19.

This clone came up once. V gene TRBV13 combines with J gene TRBJ1-1; weak D call: TRBD1 (6 bases). The CDR3 is 14 residues long. CDR1 PRHDT and CDR2 FYEKMQ come from the germline V gene (reference sequence). The V gene lost 5 bases and the J gene lost 5 bases, with 15 bases spanning the gap. The CDR3 here is CASSPWGLLTEAFF. CDR3 DNA: TGTGCCAGCAGCCCATGGGGGCTGTTAACTGAAGCTTTCTTT.

The gene calls are TRBV9 and TRBJ1-3; 8 positions agree with TRBD1. J gave up 1 base and V 4 bases, and 4 bases lay outside the gene matches. The CDR3 sequence is 15 residues long. Germline V gene lookup returns CDR1 SGDLS and CDR2 YYNGEE. DNA for the CDR3: TGTGCCAGCAGCCCTTACAGGGGGTCTGGAAACACCATATATTTT. It specifies CASSPYRGSGNTIYF.

The chain is built from TRBV5-4 and TRBJ2-1; D is possibly TRBD2 (6 bases). The V gene's germline CDR1 is SGHNT and CDR2 YYREEE (reference sequence). Trimming pared 2 bases from V and 7 bases from J, leaving 19 bases between. This CDR3 comprises 16 residues. The CDR3 DNA reads TGTGCCAGCAGCTTTGGGGGGACCAACCTACAGAATGAGCAGTTCTTC. It translates to CASSFGGTNLQNEQFF.

The rearrangement joins TRBV19 to TRBJ1-5; no clear D. Germline CDR1 and CDR2: LNHDA and SQIVND (reference sequence). V lost 3 bases and J 2 bases, leaving 5 bases between the germline ends. The CDR3 has 13 amino acids. Here the CDR3 reads CASSINGNQPQHF. In DNA form, the CDR3 reads TGTGCCAGTAGTATCAATGGCAATCAGCCCCAGCATTTT.

The chain has TRBV28 and TRBJ1-4, with a weak D call TRBD1 (6 bases). Germline values: CDR1 MDHEN, CDR2 SYDVKM. The CDR3 spans 15 residues. V was shortened by 5 bases and J by 3 bases, with 13 bases between the two germline ends. This CDR3 is CASSPQGRANEKLFF. The CDR3 nucleotides read TGTGCCAGCAGTCCTCAGGGGAGGGCTAATGAAAAACTGTTTTTT.

The chain recombines TRBV19 with TRBJ2-2; perhaps TRBD2 as D (5 bases). V was trimmed by 4 bases and J by 6 bases, leaving 6 bases between them. This CDR3 is built from 12 residues. The germline CDR1 and CDR2 sequences are LNHDA and SQIVND (reference sequence). The CDR3 is CASSTRAGELFF. CDR3 bases: TGTGCCAGTAGTACGCGGGCCGGGGAGCTGTTTTTT.

This clone was counted a single time. The chain carries TRBV18 and TRBJ1-2; TRBD1 matches at 7 bases. CDR1 and CDR2 from the germline V gene are KGHSH and LQKENI. The V gene end was trimmed by 8 bases and the J gene end by 5 bases; junction bases not matched to a gene: 11. CDR3 length equals 14 residues. The CDR3 sequence is CASTQPDRDYGYTF. The CDR3 DNA follows: TGTGCCAGCACCCAACCCGACAGGGATTATGGCTACACCTTC.

The rearrangement joins TRBV2 to TRBJ2-3; 9 nucleotides line up with TRBD2. The CDR3 loop spans 17 amino acids. Germline CDR1 is SNHLY and CDR2 is FYNNEI. The V gene end was trimmed by 3 bases and the J gene end by 3 bases; junction bases not matched to a gene: 10. The chain's CDR3 is CASSEGVAGAGTDTQYF. Written as DNA, the CDR3 is TGTGCCAGCAGTGAGGGCGTAGCGGGAGCGGGTACAGATACGCAGTATTTT. The variable domain in full, completed from reference TRBV2 and TRBJ2-3, reads EPEVTQTPSHQVTQMGQEVILRCVPISNHLYFYWYRQILGQKVEFLVSFYNNEISEKSEIFDDQFSVERPDGSNFTLKIRSTKLEDSAMYFCASSEGVAGAGTDTQYFGPGTRLTVL.

V is TRBV28 and J is TRBJ1-1; possible D gene TRBD1, 6 bases. Trimming took 7 bases from V and 1 from J, leaving 13 bases between them. Germline CDR1 and CDR2: MDHEN and SYDVKM. CDR3 size: 14 residues. The chain's CDR3 is CASIGTPRNTEAFF. The CDR3 nucleotides read TGTGCCAGCATCGGGACACCTCGGAACACTGAAGCTTTCTTT.

J is TRBJ1-1 and V is TRBV29-1; D gene unclear. CDR1 is SQVTM, CDR2 ANQGSEA, per germline. The CDR3 is 12 amino acids. The ends were cut back, 6 bases at V and 6 bases at J, with 14 bases in the middle. The CDR3 region has the DNA TGCAGCGTGGAGGGCGGGATAGCTGAAGCTTTCTTT. Its protein is CSVEGGIAEAFF.

The gene calls are TRBV27 and TRBJ2-7; D unclear. The V end lost 4 bases, the J end lost 4 bases, and 5 bases lay between the germline ends. CDR1 is MNHEY, CDR2 SMNVEV, per germline (reference sequence). The CDR3 has 11 residues. CDR3 nucleotides: TGTGCCAGCAGTTCCGCGTACGAGCAGTACTTC. This sequence encodes CASSSAYEQYF.

CDR3 nucleotides: TGTGCCACCAGCCCGGGACAGGGGTACCAGCCCCAGCATTTT. Amino acids: CATSPGQGYQPQHF. The rearrangement joins TRBV15 to TRBJ1-5; 10 positions agree with TRBD1. This CDR3 is 14 amino acids long. The germline CDR1 and CDR2 sequences are LNHNV and YYDKDF (reference sequence). The V gene end was trimmed by 5 bases and the J gene end by 7 bases; junction bases not matched to a gene: 5.

The genes are TRBV6-5 and TRBJ1-1, with TRBD1 matching over 7 bases. Germline V gene data show CDR1 as MNHEY and CDR2 as SVGAGI. This CDR3 region has 13 residues. V lost 7 bases to trimming and J lost 6 bases; unmatched junction nucleotides: 8. CDR3 sequence: CASTLTGIAEAFF. As DNA, the CDR3 is TGTGCCAGCACCTTGACAGGGATCGCTGAAGCTTTCTTT.

The rearrangement joins TRBV2 to TRBJ1-2, with TRBD1 identical over 10 bases. V trimming: 6 bases; J trimming: 4 bases; junction bases outside the gene matches: 5. The CDR3 is made up of 14 amino acids. Germline V gives CDR1 SNHLY, CDR2 FYNNEI. The CDR3 DNA follows: TGTGCCAGCAGGGCCGACAGGGGGCCCTATGGCTACACCTTC. This sequence encodes CASRADRGPYGYTF. The full variable domain, completed using reference TRBV2 and TRBJ1-2, is EPEVTQTPSHQVTQMGQEVILRCVPISNHLYFYWYRQILGQKVEFLVSFYNNEISEKSEIFDDQFSVERPDGSNFTLKIRSTKLEDSAMYFCASRADRGPYGYTFGSGTRLTVV.

This clone has just a few counts. The chain recombines TRBV15 with TRBJ2-7; 11 bases fit TRBD1. This CDR3 region has 15 residues. Germline CDR1 is LNHNV and CDR2 is YYDKDF (reference sequence). Losses at the gene ends were 0 bases for V and 7 bases for J; bases not matched to a gene: 5. The CDR3 DNA reads TGTGCCACCAGCAGAGACGGACAGGGGGCGATGGAGCAGTACTTC. Protein product: CATSRDGQGAMEQYF.

The rearrangement uses TRBV18 and TRBJ1-1; D gene ambiguous. Trimming took 3 bases from V and 4 from J, leaving 9 bases between them. Germline loops: CDR1 KGHSH, CDR2 LQKENI. CDR3 length equals 13 residues. CDR3 amino acids: CASSPRLPTEAFF. The CDR3 DNA is TGTGCCAGCTCACCCCGACTCCCCACTGAAGCTTTCTTT. Looking up the rest from reference TRBV18 and TRBJ1-1 gives the full variable domain: NAGVMQNPRHLVRRRGQEARLRCSPMKGHSHVYWYRQLPEEGLKFMVYLQKENIIDESGMPKERFSAEFPKEGPSILRIQQVVRGDSAAYFCASSPRLPTEAFFGQGTRLTVV.

This clone was seen a few times. The V call is TRBV5-4, the J call TRBJ2-1, with 9 bases matching TRBD2. The CDR3 length is 15 residues. CDR1 and CDR2 from the germline V gene are SGHNT and YYREEE (reference sequence). The J segment lost 5 bases and the V segment lost 0 bases, leaving 3 bases of the junction unmatched. CDR3 protein: CASSLVQRGDNEQFF. The CDR3, as DNA: TGTGCCAGCAGCTTGGTGCAGCGGGGGGACAATGAGCAGTTCTTC.

The rearrangement uses TRBV7-2 and TRBJ1-6, with TRBD1 identical over 12 bases. V was pared by 6 bases and J by 0 bases, with 6 bases of the junction left unmatched. The germline CDR1 and CDR2 sequences are SGHTA and FQGNSA. This CDR3 contains 18 residues. The DNA for the CDR3 is TGTGCCAGCAGGGGACAGGGGGCCCTTAGCTCCTATAATTCACCCCTCCACTTT. It is translated as CASRGQGALSSYNSPLHF.

The chain joins TRBV29-1 to TRBJ1-1, with a possible D match to TRBD1 (6 bases). Germline V CDR1 and CDR2: SQVTM, ANQGSEA. The CDR3 spans 13 residues. The V gene lost 7 bases and the J gene lost 3 bases, with 15 bases spanning the gap. The chain's CDR3 is CSAYTGWDTEAFF. Here the CDR3 DNA reads TGCAGCGCCTATACAGGGTGGGACACTGAAGCTTTCTTT.

This clone has just one count. The CDR3 sequence is CASSRTSVNYNSPLHF. The CDR3 coding sequence is TGTGCCAGCAGCCGCACCTCGGTAAACTATAATTCACCCCTCCACTTT. The chain is built from TRBV2 and TRBJ1-6; D unclear. The CDR3 loop spans 16 amino acids. Germline CDR1 reads SNHLY; CDR2 reads FYNNEI. The V end lost 6 bases, the J end lost 3 bases, and 15 bases lay between the germline ends.

The chain joins TRBV28 to TRBJ1-3; 7 bases agree with TRBD1. The CDR3 length is 16 residues. Trimming at V came to 6 bases and at J to 4 bases, leaving 12 bases not matched to a gene. The V gene's germline CDR1 is MDHEN and CDR2 SYDVKM. The CDR3 DNA reads as TGTGCCAGCAGCTCCCAGGGGGGATCGGGGGGAAACACCATATATTTT. Protein: CASSSQGGSGGNTIYF.

The V gene is TRBV6-5, the J gene TRBJ1-6; TRBD1 agrees at 7 bases. The V gene's germline CDR1 is MNHEY and CDR2 SVGAGI. CDR3 length equals 14 residues. Unmatched junction bases numbered 6, after V lost 5 bases and J lost 8 bases. Here the CDR3 reads CASSIGQVYSPLHF. CDR3 in DNA: TGTGCCAGCAGTATAGGACAGGTGTATTCACCCCTCCACTTT.

The CDR3 DNA reads as TGCGCCAGCAGCCCACGTCTAGACAGGGGATACACTGAAGCTTTCTTT. Translation gives CASSPRLDRGYTEAFF. This rearrangement joins TRBV5-1 to TRBJ1-1; 8 nucleotides agree with TRBD1. CDR3 length: 16 residues. The V and J ends lost 4 bases and 3 bases, in that order; junction bases with no gene match: 11. Germline V gene sequence: CDR1 SGHRS, CDR2 YFSETQ.

This chain connects TRBV5-6 to TRBJ1-3; D might be TRBD1 (5 bases). The length of the CDR3 is 15 residues. CDR1 is SGHDT, CDR2 YYEEEE, per germline. Between the trimmed V and J ends, which lost 4 bases and 0 bases, there was a span of 11 bases. This CDR3 reads CASSALQGSGNTIYF. The CDR3, as DNA: TGTGCCAGCAGCGCGCTGCAGGGCTCTGGAAACACCATATATTTT. Using reference TRBV5-6 and TRBJ1-3 for the parts outside the CDR3, the full variable domain is DAGVTQSPTHLIKTRGQQVTLRCSPKSGHDTVSWYQQALGQGPQFIFQYYEEEERQRGNFPDRFSGHQFPNYSSELNVNALLLGDSALYLCASSALQGSGNTIYFGEGSWLTVV.

J is TRBJ1-2 and V is TRBV24-1; 7 bases fit TRBD1. The CDR3 runs to 14 residues. CDR1 is KGHDR and CDR2 is SFDVKD in the germline V gene. The V gene end was trimmed by 3 bases and the J gene end by 7 bases; junction bases not matched to a gene: 7. The CDR3 region has the DNA TGTGCCACCAGTGATCCACAGGGGAGCAGTGGCTACACCTTC. Protein product: CATSDPQGSSGYTF.

The chain recombines TRBV20-1 with TRBJ1-3; a possible D gene is TRBD1 (6 bases). Per germline, CDR1 DFQATT and CDR2 SNEGSKA (reference sequence). The CDR3 sequence is 15 residues long. Trimming shortened V by 6 bases and J by 1 base, and 16 bases separated the two germline ends. CDR3 nucleotide sequence: TGCAGTGCCAGTACAGGGATACTTTCTGGAAACACCATATATTTT. This gives the protein CSASTGILSGNTIYF.

The V gene is TRBV28, the J gene TRBJ1-4; 7 bases map to TRBD1. From germline, CDR1 is MDHEN and CDR2 SYDVKM. The length of the CDR3 is 18 residues. Trimming took 4 bases from V and 1 from J; bases not matched to a gene: 12. The CDR3 bases are TGTGCCAGCAGTTCTAATTTGAGAGGGGGCCGAACTAATGAAAAACTGTTTTTT. Encoded protein: CASSSNLRGGRTNEKLFF.

The CDR3 coding sequence is TGTGCCAGCAGCTTATTCACACAGGGGAATGCAGGTGGCTACACCTTC. Its translation is CASSLFTQGNAGGYTF. The chain employs TRBV13 and TRBJ1-2; 7 nucleotides agree with TRBD1. This CDR3 has 16 amino acids. With V trimmed by 2 bases and J by 7 bases, 13 bases remained unmatched. Germline CDR1 and CDR2: PRHDT and FYEKMQ (reference sequence). The variable domain in full, with the rest retrieved from reference TRBV13 and TRBJ1-2, is AAGVIQSPRHLIKEKRETATLKCYPIPRHDTVYWYQQGPGQDPQFLISFYEKMQSDKGSIPDRFSAQQFSDYHSELNMSSLELGDSALYFCASSLFTQGNAGGYTFGSGTRLTVV.